The 8 T cell receptor beta chains listed next were all sequenced from one sample in a study of cytomegalovirus exposure and HLA in healthy donors. The protocol was immunoSEQ multiplex PCR, while the TCRdb copy is restricted to in-frame clones and leaves out a portion. Of about 220,000 clones in the sample, under 95% were seen once. Sequencing was carried out using PBMCs. These receptors came from a woman aged 18-29 years in good health and CMV-seronegative.

This sequence joins TRBV27 and TRBJ2-3; 10 nucleotides agree with TRBD1. Germline V gene sequence: CDR1 MNHEY, CDR2 SMNVEV (reference sequence). The CDR3 length is 19 residues. The trim removed 3 bases at V and 3 bases at J, leaving 15 bases unmatched. This CDR3 reads CASSFGQGGIPRNTDTQYF. The CDR3 nucleotides are TGTGCCAGCAGTTTTGGACAGGGGGGAATTCCGCGAAATACAGATACGCAGTATTTT.

The J gene is TRBJ1-5, the V gene TRBV28, with a tentative D call TRBD1 (5 bases). Germline V gene data show CDR1 as MDHEN and CDR2 as SYDVKM. Trimming took off 4 bases at V and 3 bases at J, with 10 bases between the two ends. The CDR3 covers 14 residues. In nucleotides, the CDR3 is TGTGCCAGCAGTTCGCTGGGGCTCAATCAGCCCCAGCATTTT. Its translation is CASSSLGLNQPQHF.

The gene calls are TRBV2 and TRBJ1-1; TRBD1 might be the D (6 bases). V was trimmed by 7 bases and J by 1 base, leaving 13 bases between them. From germline, CDR1 is SNHLY and CDR2 FYNNEI. This CDR3 spans 14 amino acids. The CDR3 nucleotides are TGTGCCAGCATCCCGGACAGCAGGAACACTGAAGCTTTCTTT. It yields the protein CASIPDSRNTEAFF.

This chain uses TRBV2 with TRBJ1-5; the D gene is possibly TRBD1 (6 bases). V lost 6 bases, J lost 10 bases, and 34 bases lay in between. This CDR3 has 19 residues. Looked up from germline, CDR1 is SNHLY and CDR2 is FYNNEI. CDR3 in amino acids: CASSPGGLSGHRGKEPQHF. In DNA form, the CDR3 reads TGTGCCAGCAGCCCGGGGGGTCTATCCGGGCATAGGGGGAAGGAACCCCAGCATTTT.

The rearrangement links TRBV7-8 to TRBJ2-7; 7 bases map to TRBD1. In germline, CDR1 is SGHVS, CDR2 FQNEAQ. This CDR3 region has 15 residues. V gave up 4 bases and J gave up 1 base; unmatched junction bases: 7. The CDR3, as DNA: TGTGCCAGCAGCTCGCAGGGGGTCCTATCCTACGAGCAGTACTTC. As protein: CASSSQGVLSYEQYF. Combining the CDR3 with reference TRBV7-8 and TRBJ2-7 gives the whole variable domain GAGVSQSPRYKVAKRGQDVALRCDPISGHVSLFWYQQALGQGPEFLTYFQNEAQLDKSGLPSDRFFAERPEGSVSTLKIQRTQQEDSAVYLCASSSQGVLSYEQYFGPGTRLTVT.

This chain connects TRBV18 to TRBJ2-1; 7 nucleotides match TRBD1. J lost 9 bases, V lost 2 bases, and 7 bases had no gene match. Germline V CDR1 and CDR2: KGHSH, LQKENI. The CDR3 runs 14 residues. The CDR3 here is CASSPGTASSEQFF. In DNA, the CDR3 is TGTGCCAGCTCACCAGGGACAGCCTCTAGTGAGCAGTTCTTC. Looking up the rest from reference TRBV18 and TRBJ2-1 gives the full variable domain: NAGVMQNPRHLVRRRGQEARLRCSPMKGHSHVYWYRQLPEEGLKFMVYLQKENIIDESGMPKERFSAEFPKEGPSILRIQQVVRGDSAAYFCASSPGTASSEQFFGPGTRLTVL.

This clone has only a few counts. The V gene is TRBV10-1, the J gene TRBJ1-4, with unresolved D. CDR1 WNHNN and CDR2 SYGVQD come from the germline V gene (reference sequence). This CDR3 is built from 12 residues. Deletions cut 6 bases from V and 4 bases from J, with 6 bases between. The DNA of the CDR3 is TGCGCCAGCAGGGCAGATAATGAAAAACTGTTTTTT. Translated, it gives CASRADNEKLFF.

The chain is built from TRBV6-1 and TRBJ2-1; no definite D call. The V gene's germline CDR1 is MNHNS and CDR2 SASEGT. Trimming took 7 bases from V and 7 from J, leaving 8 bases between them. The CDR3 sequence is 11 residues long. The CDR3 here is CASKTRNEQFF. The CDR3 DNA is TGTGCCAGCAAGACAAGGAATGAGCAGTTCTTC.